Here is one T cell receptor (beta chain) with its context. What it binds is unknown. Only in-frame clones appear in the TCRdb table, and some are missing; sequencing was by immunoSEQ multiplex PCR. Among 200,000 to 250,000 clones listed, roughly 88% were seen once. The sample belongs to a study of cytomegalovirus exposure and HLA in healthy donors. Study outcomes and limitations: The listing of 150 to 200 TCR beta chains classed them as cytomegalovirus-associated. For most TCR sequences rarity was the rule, although some public TCRs occurred in many donors.

Trimming removed 4 bases from V and 2 bases from J, with 18 bases in between. This CDR3 region has 16 residues. Germline V gives CDR1 SQVTM, CDR2 ANQGSEA. This sequence originates from a woman aged 25 to 39 in good health and CMV-seropositive. J is TRBJ2-1 and V is TRBV29-1; TRBD1 or TRBD2 may be the D gene (5 bases each). What was sequenced was PBMCs. CDR3 protein: CSVVRQPGPPYNEQFF. In nucleotides, the CDR3 is TGCAGCGTTGTTCGGCAACCGGGGCCCCCCTACAATGAGCAGTTCTTC.